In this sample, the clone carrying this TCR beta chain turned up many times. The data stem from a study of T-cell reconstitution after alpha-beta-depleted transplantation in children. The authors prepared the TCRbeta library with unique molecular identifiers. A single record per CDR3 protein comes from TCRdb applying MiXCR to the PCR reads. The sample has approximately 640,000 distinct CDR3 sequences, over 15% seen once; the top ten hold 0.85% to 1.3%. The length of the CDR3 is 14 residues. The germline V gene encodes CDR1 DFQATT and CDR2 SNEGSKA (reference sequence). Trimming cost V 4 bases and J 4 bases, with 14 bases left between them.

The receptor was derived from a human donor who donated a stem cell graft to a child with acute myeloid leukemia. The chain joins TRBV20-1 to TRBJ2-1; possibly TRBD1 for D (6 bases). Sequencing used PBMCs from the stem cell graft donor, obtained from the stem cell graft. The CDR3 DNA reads TGCAGTGCTACAGGACAGCCCAGGTACAATGAGCAGTTCTTC. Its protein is CSATGQPRYNEQFF.